These 18 T cell receptor beta chains originate from one sample sequenced in a study of early T cells in non-severe SARS-CoV-2 infection. TCRdb ran MiXCR on the 5' RACE reads and lists one entry per CDR3 protein. The table records around 80,000 distinct CDR3 sequences, more than 9% of them present only once. This specimen consisted of whole blood, obtained at baseline. These receptors came from an adult who was a healthcare worker with PCR-confirmed SARS-CoV-2 infection or an uninfected control (not recorded which).

This clonotype was recorded a few times. At one of its ends the junction is not consistent with the germline gene, which may arise from a read error. The rearrangement uses TRBV14 and TRBJ1-3, with a possible D match to TRBD1 (5 bases). The CDR3 has 16 amino acids. Per germline, CDR1 SGHDN and CDR2 FVKESK. CDR3 loop: CASSQDGASSGNTIYF. CDR3 bases: TGCGCCAGCAGCCAAGATGGGGCGAGCTCTGGAAACACCATATATTTT.

The chain combines TRBV5-5 with TRBJ2-5; D uncertain. The CDR3 covers 13 residues. Germline V CDR1 and CDR2: SGHKS, YYEKEE (reference sequence). V was trimmed by 4 bases and J by 3 bases, leaving 10 bases between them. CDR3 coding DNA: TGTGCCAGCAGCCCTGGACCTAAAGAGACCCAGTACTTC. Translation gives CASSPGPKETQYF. Combining the CDR3 with reference TRBV5-5 and TRBJ2-5 gives the whole variable domain DAGVTQSPTHLIKTRGQQVTLRCSPISGHKSVSWYQQVLGQGPQFIFQYYEKEERGRGNFPDRFSARQFPNYSSELNVNALLLGDSALYLCASSPGPKETQYFGPGTRLLVL.

This clonotype was detected only a few times. The rearrangement joins TRBV5-1 to TRBJ2-7; no reliable D call. Trimming took 2 bases from V and 1 from J, leaving 16 bases between them. CDR1 SGHRS and CDR2 YFSETQ come from the germline V gene. This CDR3 region has 16 residues. The CDR3 reads CASSFSGIDSSYEQYF. DNA of the CDR3: TGCGCCAGCAGCTTTTCTGGTATAGACTCATCCTACGAGCAGTACTTC.

A few counts support this clonotype. V is TRBV3-1 and J is TRBJ2-7; 13 bases fit TRBD2. CDR3 length: 16 amino acids. The germline gives CDR1 LGHDT, CDR2 YNNKEL (reference sequence). The junction had 7 bases not matched to a gene; V was cut back by 3 bases and J by 5 bases. The CDR3 spells CASSQDTSGRAHEQYF. As DNA, the CDR3 is TGTGCCAGCAGCCAGGATACTAGCGGGAGGGCCCACGAGCAGTACTTC.

This clonotype appeared a few times. The genes are TRBV9 and TRBJ2-3; 13 bases match TRBD2. Trimming at V came to 3 bases and at J to 7 bases, leaving 5 bases not matched to a gene. Germline CDR1 is SGDLS and CDR2 is YYNGEE. This CDR3 has 15 residues. The DNA of the CDR3 is TGTGCCAGCAGCGCGGGACTAGCGGGAATAAATACGCAGTATTTT. This encodes CASSAGLAGINTQYF.

The J gene is TRBJ2-7, the V gene TRBV20-1; D is undetermined. The germline V gene encodes CDR1 DFQATT and CDR2 SNEGSKA (reference sequence). CDR3 length equals 14 residues. The V end lost 2 bases, the J end lost 5 bases, and 16 bases lay between the germline ends. CDR3: CSARPRPSVDEQYF. The CDR3 bases are TGCAGTGCTAGACCGCGGCCCTCAGTGGACGAGCAGTACTTC.

This clonotype came up a few times. This rearrangement joins TRBV28 to TRBJ2-1; 10 bases are a match to TRBD2. V was pared by 5 bases and J by 2 bases, with 3 bases of the junction left unmatched. The CDR3 extends over 15 amino acids. CDR1 and CDR2 (germline): MDHEN, SYDVKM. This CDR3 is CASSLAGVAYNEQFF. CDR3 sequence (DNA): TGTGCCAGCAGTCTAGCGGGAGTCGCCTACAATGAGCAGTTCTTC.

About this clonotype: At one of its ends the junction is not consistent with the germline gene, which may arise from a read error. This sequence joins TRBV3-1 and TRBJ1-1; no definite D call. Germline CDR1 reads LGHDT; CDR2 reads YNNKEL (reference sequence). The CDR3 sequence is 13 residues long. The CDR3 loop is CASSQAEITEVFF. The CDR3 nucleotides read TGTGCCAGCAGCCAAGCCGAGATCACTGAAGTTTTCTTT.

This clonotype was picked up many times. This rearrangement joins TRBV28 to TRBJ2-7; the match to TRBD2 covers 8 bases. CDR3 length: 16 amino acids. With V trimmed by 3 bases and J by 1 base, 8 bases remained unmatched. The germline gives CDR1 MDHEN, CDR2 SYDVKM. The CDR3 spells CASSFHLAGLSYEQYF. The CDR3 DNA reads as TGTGCCAGCAGTTTTCATCTAGCGGGCCTATCCTACGAGCAGTACTTC. Full variable domain (rest looked up from reference TRBV28 and TRBJ2-7): DVKVTQSSRYLVKRTGEKVFLECVQDMDHENMFWYRQDPGLGLRLIYFSYDVKMKEKGDIPEGYSVSREKKERFSLILESASTNQTSMYLCASSFHLAGLSYEQYFGPGTRLTVT.

This chain connects TRBV3-1 to TRBJ2-7; D uncertain. The germline V gene has CDR1 LGHDT and CDR2 YNNKEL (reference sequence). V was shortened by 7 bases and J by 4 bases, with 14 bases between the two germline ends. The CDR3 length is 13 residues. CDR3 DNA sequence: TGTGCCAGCACCAACCCCCCCCGATACGAGCAGTACTTC. It specifies CASTNPPRYEQYF.

This clonotype was counted only a few times. The chain couples TRBV10-1 to TRBJ2-7; 7 nucleotides align to TRBD1. V lost 3 bases and J lost 2; bases outside the gene matches: 1. The CDR3 consists of 13 residues. The germline V gene has CDR1 WNHNN and CDR2 SYGVQD (reference sequence). CDR3 residues: CASSETGAYEQYF. DNA of the CDR3: TGCGCCAGCAGTGAAACAGGGGCCTACGAGCAGTACTTC.

V is TRBV25-1 and J is TRBJ2-4, with a weak D call TRBD2 (5 bases). Germline-derived CDR1 and CDR2 are MGHDK and SYGVNS. The CDR3 sequence is 17 residues long. The V end lost 1 base, the J end lost 4 bases, and 17 bases lay between the germline ends. The chain's CDR3 is CASSESGVPTGKNIQYF. CDR3 nucleotides: TGTGCCAGCAGTGAATCCGGGGTCCCCACGGGTAAAAACATTCAGTACTTC.

This clonotype was seen ten or more times. The chain joins TRBV9 to TRBJ1-4; TRBD1 matches 7 bases. Unmatched junction bases numbered 6, after V lost 4 bases and J lost 3 bases. This CDR3 is built from 15 residues. Germline loops: CDR1 SGDLS, CDR2 YYNGEE. The CDR3 region is CASSRWDSSNEKLFF. In DNA form, the CDR3 reads TGTGCCAGCAGCCGATGGGACAGTTCTAATGAAAAACTGTTTTTT. Full variable domain (missing parts from reference TRBV9 and TRBJ1-4): DSGVTQTPKHLITATGQRVTLRCSPRSGDLSVYWYQQSLDQGLQFLIQYYNGEERAKGNILERFSAQQFPDLHSELNLSSLELGDSALYFCASSRWDSSNEKLFFGSGTQLSVL.

This clonotype was seen many times. V gene TRBV24-1 combines with J gene TRBJ2-1, with a tentative D call TRBD2 (6 bases). The germline V and J ends were trimmed by 3 bases and 5 bases, with 16 bases remaining between them. CDR1 KGHDR and CDR2 SFDVKD come from the germline V gene. This CDR3 has 16 amino acids. DNA for the CDR3: TGTGCCACCAGTGATCCCATCGCTGGGAGGCACAATGAGCAGTTCTTC. Protein product: CATSDPIAGRHNEQFF.

This clonotype was recorded a few times. The rearrangement uses TRBV9 and TRBJ2-7; no firm D call. The ends were cut back, 0 bases at V and 0 bases at J, with 7 bases in the middle. Germline V gene lookup returns CDR1 SGDLS and CDR2 YYNGEE. The CDR3 is made up of 14 amino acids. Written as DNA, the CDR3 is TGTGCCAGCAGCGTAGGGCCAGGCTCCTACGAGCAGTACTTC. This encodes CASSVGPGSYEQYF.

The chain is built from TRBV7-9 and TRBJ1-4; 10 bases line up with TRBD1. V shed 4 bases and J 4 bases; nucleotides not matched to a gene: 12. Germline CDR1 reads SEHNR; CDR2 reads FQNEAQ (reference sequence). The CDR3 covers 18 residues. CDR3 sequence reads: CASSSPAGQGLINEKLFF. CDR3 nucleotides: TGTGCCAGCAGCTCACCCGCGGGACAGGGGCTAATTAATGAAAAACTGTTTTTT. The variable domain in full, completed from reference TRBV7-9 and TRBJ1-4, reads DTGVSQNPRHKITKRGQNVTFRCDPISEHNRLYWYRQTLGQGPEFLTYFQNEAQLEKSRLLSDRFSAERPKGSFSTLEIQRTEQGDSAMYLCASSSPAGQGLINEKLFFGSGTQLSVL.

This chain links TRBV7-3 with TRBJ1-1; a possible D gene is TRBD1 (6 bases). Trimming took off 5 bases at V and 1 base at J, with 8 bases between the two ends. CDR1 SGHTA and CDR2 FQGTGA come from the germline V gene. There are 13 residues in the CDR3. CDR3 sequence: CASSQGTNTEAFF. CDR3 DNA sequence: TGTGCCAGCAGCCAGGGGACGAACACTGAAGCTTTCTTT.

In its sample, this clonotype was seen a few times. This chain joins TRBV29-1 and TRBJ2-3, with D perhaps matching TRBD1 (6 bases). Trimming removed 6 bases at V and 4 bases at J, with 20 bases between. Germline V gives CDR1 SQVTM, CDR2 ANQGSEA. The CDR3 has 15 amino acids. Here the CDR3 reads CSVGTTGSGSDTQYF. DNA for the CDR3: TGCAGCGTCGGGACAACAGGGTCCGGATCAGATACGCAGTATTTT.